The 21 T cell receptor beta chains presented below share a single source sample, sequenced in a study of vaccination and CD4 T cells after COVID-19. Treatment reported: roughly 11-day PBMC culture with coronavirus spike peptide pools or control peptides (ViraFEST assay). These receptors' targets are unknown. Sequenced with the Oncomine TCR Beta short-read assay was DNA taken from cultured CD4+ T cells. One entry per CDR3 protein, called by TCRdb with MiXCR from the PCR reads. The table has 20,000 or so distinct CDR3 sequences, 55% seen once; the top ten hold roughly 7.7%. Material for sequencing was CD4+ T cells from blood, cultured in vitro. These receptor sequences come from a human donor who had recovered from COVID-19.

The chain carries TRBV5-1 and TRBJ2-3; D may match TRBD1 or TRBD2 (5 bases each). This CDR3 has 15 residues. V gave up 4 bases and J gave up 2 bases, with 14 bases separating them. Germline assignment: CDR1 SGHRS and CDR2 YFSETQ. The CDR3 here is CASSRSGPFTDTQYF. The CDR3 DNA sequence: TGCGCCAGCAGCCGTTCGGGGCCTTTCACAGATACGCAGTATTTT.

This clonotype showed up just a few times. V gene TRBV15 combines with J gene TRBJ2-5; D gene uncertain. Trimming stripped 0 bases from V and 2 bases from J, with 4 bases between. CDR1 LNHNV and CDR2 YYDKDF come from the germline V gene (reference sequence). The CDR3 runs 13 residues. CDR3 protein: CATSRDRQETQYF. As DNA, the CDR3 is TGTGCCACCAGCAGAGATCGGCAAGAGACCCAGTACTTC.

V is TRBV7-2 and J is TRBJ2-4; D is unresolved. V was pared by 4 bases and J by 6 bases, with 7 bases between. The germline V gene encodes CDR1 SGHTA and CDR2 FQGNSA. This CDR3 has 12 residues. CDR3 amino acids: CASSSNRNIQYF. The CDR3 DNA is TGTGCCAGCAGCTCTAACCGAAACATTCAGTACTTC.

This clonotype is classed as large. The rearrangement joins TRBV30 to TRBJ2-2; D could derive from TRBD1 or TRBD2 (6 bases each). Germline V CDR1 and CDR2: GTSNPN, SVGIG (reference sequence). V lost 5 bases and J 5 bases, leaving 15 bases between the germline ends. There are 14 residues in the CDR3. The CDR3 loop is CAWAARGRTGELFF. The CDR3 DNA reads as TGTGCCTGGGCAGCCCGGGGGCGAACCGGGGAGCTGTTTTTT.

V usage is TRBV7-2 and J usage is TRBJ2-5; 7 bases align to TRBD1. V shed 4 bases, J shed 2 bases, and the junction held 4 bases outside the gene matches. From germline, CDR1 is SGHTA and CDR2 FQGNSA. This CDR3 region has 14 residues. The CDR3 DNA reads as TGTGCCAGCAGCTGGGGACAGTTTCAAGAGACCCAGTACTTC. Its protein product is CASSWGQFQETQYF.

The J gene is TRBJ1-1, the V gene TRBV6-5, with no clear D. CDR1 and CDR2 (germline): MNHEY, SVGAGI. This CDR3 is 13 amino acids long. V lost 4 bases and J lost 1, with 7 bases in between. The CDR3 DNA reads TGTGCCAGCAGTTTTAACACGAACACTGAAGCTTTCTTT. Translation gives CASSFNTNTEAFF.

The V gene is TRBV5-8, the J gene TRBJ2-1; tentatively, D is TRBD2 (6 bases). CDR1 SGHTS and CDR2 YDEGEE come from the germline V gene. The V and J ends lost 5 bases and 5 bases respectively, with 26 bases between them. There are 18 residues in the CDR3. CDR3 sequence (DNA): TGTGCCAGCAGACTTCCCCTCCTTGGGACTCGACATAACAATGAGCAGTTCTTC. Translated: CASRLPLLGTRHNNEQFF. The whole variable domain, filled in from reference TRBV5-8 and TRBJ2-1, reads EAGVTQSPTHLIKTRGQQATLRCSPISGHTSVYWYQQALGLGLQFLLWYDEGEERNRGNFPPRFSGRQFPNYSSELNVNALELEDSALYLCASRLPLLGTRHNNEQFFGPGTRLTVL.

V and J are TRBV27 and TRBJ1-5; D might be TRBD1 (6 bases). The germline V gene has CDR1 MNHEY and CDR2 SMNVEV (reference sequence). Trimming pared 2 bases from V and 4 bases from J, leaving 9 bases between. This CDR3 is built from 14 residues. CDR3 in amino acids: CASSLRGGNQPQHF. Written as DNA, the CDR3 is TGTGCCAGCAGTTTAAGGGGGGGGAATCAGCCCCAGCATTTT.

This clonotype was detected a few times. CDR3 in amino acids: CASSGNNQPQHF. Here the CDR3 DNA reads TGTGCCAGCAGTGGGAACAATCAGCCCCAGCATTTT. The rearrangement links TRBV2 to TRBJ1-5; D ambiguous. Deletions cut 4 bases from V and 3 bases from J, with 4 bases between. Per the germline V gene, CDR1 is SNHLY and CDR2 is FYNNEI. CDR3 length: 12 residues.

This clonotype was observed a few times. The chain has TRBV12-3 or TRBV12-4 and TRBJ1-2; TRBD1 might be the D (5 bases). CDR3 length equals 13 residues. V was cut by 4 bases and J by 4 bases, with 10 bases left in between. The CDR3 region is CASSYTGRYGYTF. The CDR3 DNA follows: TGTGCCAGCAGTTATACAGGTCGCTATGGCTACACCTTC.

The chain links TRBV6-1 to TRBJ1-2; D is undetermined. The germline gives CDR1 MNHNS, CDR2 SASEGT. The CDR3 runs 14 residues. Trimming left V 8 bases short and J 4 bases short, with 17 bases between. CDR3 region: CASRRWSRAYGYTF. In DNA, the CDR3 is TGTGCCAGCCGTAGATGGAGTCGTGCCTATGGCTACACCTTC.

The chain has TRBV5-5 and TRBJ1-1, with TRBD1 as a possible D gene (6 bases). Trimming shortened V by 7 bases and J by 4 bases, and 20 bases separated the two germline ends. Looked up from germline, CDR1 is SGHKS and CDR2 is YYEKEE (reference sequence). CDR3 length: 15 amino acids. The CDR3 sequence is CASSRIFGRGTEAFF. The DNA for the CDR3 is TGTGCCAGCTCAAGAATATTCGGCAGGGGCACTGAAGCTTTCTTT.

This chain joins TRBV29-1 and TRBJ1-5, with D uncertain. V gave up 6 bases and J gave up 5 bases, with 14 bases separating them. Germline V lookup: CDR1 SQVTM, CDR2 ANQGSEA. The CDR3 consists of 13 residues. As DNA, the CDR3 is TGCAGCGTCAAGCCTTCGGGAGATCAGCCCCAGCATTTT. Translating gives CSVKPSGDQPQHF. Filled out from reference TRBV29-1 and TRBJ1-5, the complete variable domain reads SAVISQKPSRDICQRGTSLTIQCQVDSQVTMMFWYRQQPGQSLTLIATANQGSEATYESGFVIDKFPISRPNLTFSTLTVSNMSPEDSSIYLCSVKPSGDQPQHFGDGTRLSIL.

The chain uses TRBV11-3 and TRBJ2-5; D remains ambiguous. The CDR3 has 13 residues. Germline V gene sequence: CDR1 SGHNT, CDR2 YENEEA. Trimming shortened V by 3 bases and J by 3 bases, and 8 bases separated the two germline ends. CDR3 region: CASSFVTEETQYF. Here the CDR3 DNA reads TGTGCCAGCAGCTTCGTGACCGAAGAGACCCAGTACTTC. Full variable domain (remainder filled in from reference TRBV11-3 and TRBJ2-5): EAGVVQSPRYKIIEKKQPVAFWCNPISGHNTLYWYLQNLGQGPELLIRYENEEAVDDSQLPKDRFSAERLKGVDSTLKIQPAELGDSAVYLCASSFVTEETQYFGPGTRLLVL.

This rearrangement joins TRBV4-2 to TRBJ2-2; TRBD2 aligns across 8 bases. The CDR3 runs 15 residues. Germline-derived CDR1 and CDR2 are LGHNA and YNFKEQ. Unmatched junction bases numbered 4, after V lost 3 bases and J lost 4 bases. The CDR3 loop reads CASSQGREGTGELFF. CDR3 DNA sequence: TGTGCCAGCAGCCAGGGACGGGAGGGCACCGGGGAGCTGTTTTTT.

The V gene is TRBV30, the J gene TRBJ2-5; 7 nucleotides align to TRBD2. CDR3 length: 14 amino acids. V lost 5 bases, J lost 3 bases, and 9 bases stayed unmatched. CDR1 and CDR2 from the germline V gene are GTSNPN and SVGIG (reference sequence). The CDR3 DNA sequence: TGTGCCTGGTCTCGCCTAGCGGCAGAAGAGACCCAGTACTTC. This sequence encodes CAWSRLAAEETQYF.

The chain carries TRBV18 and TRBJ2-7; D remains ambiguous. V lost 2 bases and J 2 bases, leaving 13 bases between the germline ends. CDR1 KGHSH and CDR2 LQKENI come from the germline V gene. CDR3 length: 15 amino acids. The CDR3 loop reads CASSPKVSTPYEQYF. CDR3 coding DNA: TGTGCCAGCTCACCAAAGGTTTCCACTCCCTACGAGCAGTACTTC.

The gene calls are TRBV11-2 and TRBJ2-5; 10 bases match TRBD2. V lost 4 bases and J lost 9; bases outside the gene matches: 8. CDR3 length: 14 amino acids. The V gene's germline CDR1 is SGHAT and CDR2 FQNNGV. The CDR3 spells CASSSSGRGASQYF. The CDR3 nucleotides read TGTGCCAGCAGCTCTAGCGGGAGAGGGGCGTCCCAGTACTTC. The variable domain in full, completed from reference TRBV11-2 and TRBJ2-5, reads EAGVAQSPRYKIIEKRQSVAFWCNPISGHATLYWYQQILGQGPKLLIQFQNNGVVDDSQLPKDRFSAERLKGVDSTLKIQPAKLEDSAVYLCASSSSGRGASQYFGPGTRLLVL.

The chain uses TRBV6-1 and TRBJ1-6; 7 bases fit TRBD1. The CDR3 has 14 amino acids. Germline loops: CDR1 MNHNS, CDR2 SASEGT. Trimming removed 7 bases from V and 5 bases from J; junction bases left unmatched: 5. CDR3 protein: CASNLQGNNSPLHF. The CDR3 bases are TGTGCCAGCAACTTACAGGGGAATAATTCACCCCTCCACTTT.

This clonotype qualifies as medium-sized. Written as DNA, the CDR3 is TGTGCCAGCAAACCAGCCGGTAACAATCAGCCCCAGCATTTT. The encoded protein is CASKPAGNNQPQHF. The rearrangement joins TRBV27 to TRBJ1-5; no clear D gene. CDR3 length: 14 amino acids. Trimming took 7 bases from V and 3 from J, leaving 13 bases between them. Germline-derived CDR1 and CDR2 are MNHEY and SMNVEV (reference sequence).

The rearrangement links TRBV9 to TRBJ2-1; TRBD2 might be the D (6 bases). Germline lookup yields CDR1 SGDLS and CDR2 YYNGEE. The CDR3 covers 14 residues. Trimming removed 4 bases at V and 9 bases at J, with 17 bases between. The CDR3 nucleotides are TGTGCCAGCAGCTATTATACTAGCTATAGTGAGCAGTTCTTC. Amino acids: CASSYYTSYSEQFF.